A single sample gave rise to the 21 T cell receptor beta chains below, sequenced in a study of T cells in Graves' hyperthyroidism and ophthalmopathy. Amplified TCR beta CDR3 regions came from RNA transcripts. RT-PCR in the first round (using the HTBI primer set) targeted the TCR CDR3. MiXCR was run by TCRdb on the multiplex PCR reads, yielding one entry per CDR3 protein. This table has 300,000 or so distinct CDR3 sequences, roughly 18% appearing once. The sequenced sample was blood. All receptors come from a woman aged 45-59 years with Graves' hyperthyroidism.

This rearrangement joins TRBV14 to TRBJ2-1; TRBD2 is a possible D gene (6 bases). CDR3 length equals 15 residues. V lost 4 bases and J 4 bases, leaving 14 bases between the germline ends. Germline V lookup: CDR1 SGHDN, CDR2 FVKESK. Here the CDR3 DNA reads TGTGCCAGCAGCCCATTCGGGACTCCATACAATGAGCAGTTCTTC. It codes for CASSPFGTPYNEQFF. The whole variable domain, filled in from reference TRBV14 and TRBJ2-1, reads EAGVTQFPSHSVIEKGQTVTLRCDPISGHDNLYWYRRVMGKEIKFLLHFVKESKQDESGMPNNRFLAERTGGTYSTLKVQPAELEDSGVYFCASSPFGTPYNEQFFGPGTRLTVL.

This clonotype occurred many times. The rearrangement joins TRBV5-1 to TRBJ2-3; D not certain. The CDR3 totals 15 residues. In germline, CDR1 is SGHRS, CDR2 YFSETQ. V lost 0 bases to trimming and J lost 0 bases, with 8 bases between them. The chain's CDR3 is CASSLGDVSTDTQYF. The CDR3 bases are TGCGCCAGCAGCTTGGGAGACGTTAGCACAGATACGCAGTATTTT.

This clonotype was seen more than once but under ten times. The gene calls are TRBV5-6 and TRBJ2-7, with D tentatively TRBD2 (5 bases). This CDR3 is 13 amino acids long. Germline CDR1 is SGHDT and CDR2 is YYEEEE. The V end lost 4 bases, the J end lost 6 bases, and 14 bases lay between the germline ends. CDR3 sequence reads: CASSAWTLREQYV. As DNA, the CDR3 is TGTGCCAGCAGCGCCTGGACTCTCCGCGAGCAGTACGTC.

The rearrangement joins TRBV5-1 to TRBJ2-3; D may match TRBD1 or TRBD2 (5 bases each). Trimming took 4 bases from V and 5 from J, leaving 11 bases between them. This CDR3 has 13 amino acids. CDR1 is SGHRS, CDR2 YFSETQ, per germline. The DNA for the CDR3 is TGCGCCAGCAGCAAGGGAGACAGAGATACGCAGTATTTT. Its protein product is CASSKGDRDTQYF.

The chain joins TRBV13 to TRBJ2-7; TRBD2 is a possible D gene (6 bases). Trimming took off 4 bases at V and 7 bases at J, with 20 bases between the two ends. Germline-derived CDR1 and CDR2 are PRHDT and FYEKMQ (reference sequence). CDR3 size: 15 residues. CDR3 protein: CASSSRRDGEGEQYV. CDR3 nucleotide sequence: TGTGCCAGCAGCTCGAGGCGGGACGGCGAAGGAGAGCAGTACGTC.

This clonotype was seen only a few times. The chain has TRBV29-1 and TRBJ1-2; D ambiguous. This CDR3 is built from 11 residues. Germline CDR1 and CDR2: SQVTM and ANQGSEA. The germline V and J ends were trimmed by 5 bases and 4 bases, with 8 bases remaining between them. The CDR3 DNA is TGCAGCGTTTTGGAGGGCTATGGCTACACCTTC. Protein product: CSVLEGYGYTF.

This clonotype showed up many times. The chain recombines TRBV20-1 with TRBJ2-3; 8 bases are shared with TRBD2. CDR1 is DFQATT and CDR2 is SNEGSKA in the germline V gene (reference sequence). V lost 0 bases to trimming and J lost 2 bases; unmatched junction nucleotides: 4. The CDR3 sequence is 15 residues long. In nucleotides, the CDR3 is TGCAGTGCTAGAGATTCGGGGGGGTACACAGATACGCAGTATTTT. Amino acid sequence: CSARDSGGYTDTQYF.

The J gene is TRBJ2-6, the V gene TRBV19, with D unresolved. The CDR3 runs 15 residues. Germline CDR1 and CDR2: LNHDA and SQIVND (reference sequence). V was trimmed by 3 bases and J by 0 bases, leaving 6 bases between them. CDR3 DNA: TGTGCCAGTAGTATTTACGGCTCTGGGGCCAACGTCCTGACTTTC. Translated: CASSIYGSGANVLTF.

This clonotype was detected a few times. The chain is built from TRBV2 and TRBJ1-1; D unclear. The CDR3 contains 12 residues. CDR1 and CDR2 (germline): SNHLY, FYNNEI. The CDR3 loop is CAEVRTNTEAFF. In DNA form, the CDR3 reads TGTGCAGAGGTCAGGACTAACACTGAAGCTTTCTTT.

The chain has TRBV20-1 and TRBJ1-1; D perhaps matches TRBD1 (5 bases). The CDR3 is made up of 12 amino acids. CDR1 DFQATT and CDR2 SNEGSKA come from the germline V gene (reference sequence). CDR3: CSPGGANTEAFF. The CDR3 DNA follows: TGCAGCCCTGGCGGGGCTAACACTGAAGCTTTCTTT.

This clonotype has a handful of counts. This chain uses TRBV30 with TRBJ2-1; possibly TRBD1 or TRBD2 for D (5 bases each). Trimming cost V 1 base and J 5 bases, with 21 bases left between them. This CDR3 has 17 residues. Germline loops: CDR1 GTSNPN, CDR2 SVGIG (reference sequence). The chain's CDR3 is CAWSGTIPGPLNNEQFF. CDR3 nucleotides: TGTGCCTGGAGTGGAACGATACCGGGGCCCCTTAACAATGAGCAGTTCTTC.

This chain links TRBV5-1 with TRBJ2-1; 16 positions agree with TRBD2. Trimming took 4 bases from V and 9 from J; bases not matched to a gene: 13. The CDR3 spans 18 residues. Germline loops: CDR1 SGHRS, CDR2 YFSETQ. The CDR3 DNA follows: TGCGCCAGCAGCGGGGGACTAGCGGGAGGGTCCTCCCTCGGTGAGCAGTTCTTC. It specifies CASSGGLAGGSSLGEQFF.

This clonotype came up many times. The genes are TRBV28 and TRBJ2-7, with D possibly being TRBD2 (6 bases). V gave up 7 bases and J gave up 2 bases, with 21 bases separating them. This CDR3 has 16 amino acids. Germline lookup yields CDR1 MDHEN and CDR2 SYDVKM. The CDR3 region is CASTLRGNRGAYEQYF. In DNA, the CDR3 is TGTGCCAGCACCCTCCGGGGGAACAGAGGGGCCTACGAGCAGTACTTC.

This clonotype was seen more than once but under ten times. This sequence joins TRBV6-1 and TRBJ1-5; D call uncertain. The CDR3 runs 14 residues. The germline V gene encodes CDR1 MNHNS and CDR2 SASEGT. V lost 1 base and J lost 5, with 9 bases in between. The CDR3 sequence is CASSEVWQYQPQHF. CDR3 bases: TGTGCCAGCAGTGAAGTTTGGCAATATCAGCCCCAGCATTTT.

The table lists this clonotype with many counts. The V gene is TRBV7-9, the J gene TRBJ2-1; 8 bases are a match to TRBD2. This CDR3 region has 15 residues. CDR1 is SEHNR and CDR2 is FQNEAQ in the germline V gene (reference sequence). With 0 bases clipped from V and 8 bases from J, the junction kept 6 bases outside the gene matches. CDR3 DNA: TGTGCCAGCAGCTTAGCTGGATTACTAGCGGATGAGCAGTTCTTC. Translating it yields CASSLAGLLADEQFF.

Only a few counts were recorded for this clonotype. The J gene is TRBJ2-5, the V gene TRBV12-3 or TRBV12-4; D call uncertain. V was trimmed by 3 bases and J by 5 bases, leaving 10 bases between them. The CDR3 consists of 13 residues. The CDR3 loop is CASSFFRSETQYF. The CDR3 nucleotides read TGTGCCAGCAGTTTTTTCCGAAGCGAGACCCAGTACTTC.

This clonotype was found many times. CDR3 nucleotides: TGTGCCAGCAGCCACCGGACAGGGGGTTTCGAGACCCAGTACTTC. As protein: CASSHRTGGFETQYF. V usage is TRBV7-9 and J usage is TRBJ2-5; TRBD1 agrees at 10 bases. The J segment lost 5 bases and the V segment lost 5 bases, leaving 8 bases of the junction unmatched. Germline assignment: CDR1 SEHNR and CDR2 FQNEAQ (reference sequence). There are 15 residues in the CDR3.

This clonotype was recorded at least ten times. The chain has TRBV27 and TRBJ2-1; tentatively, D is TRBD2 (6 bases). V lost 3 bases, J lost 4 bases, and 16 bases lay in between. CDR1 and CDR2 (germline): MNHEY, SMNVEV (reference sequence). This CDR3 contains 16 residues. CDR3 DNA sequence: TGTGCCAGCAGTTTCCACCGTACCGCGGGGTACAATGAGCAGTTCTTC. This encodes CASSFHRTAGYNEQFF.

This clonotype showed up many times. V gene TRBV11-2 combines with J gene TRBJ2-7; 9 bases align to TRBD2. CDR3 length equals 17 residues. Germline V gives CDR1 SGHAT, CDR2 FQNNGV. Germline trimming cut 0 bases from V and 2 bases from J; bases unmatched to any gene: 8. The CDR3 DNA is TGTGCCAGCAGCTTAGATCCGGCTAGCGGGGCAGCCTACGAGCAGTACTTC. Residues: CASSLDPASGAAYEQYF.

This clonotype was observed a handful of times. The chain combines TRBV29-1 with TRBJ2-5, with D perhaps given as TRBD1 or TRBD2 (5 bases each). CDR3 length equals 12 residues. V gave up 4 bases and J gave up 5 bases, with 11 bases separating them. Per germline, CDR1 SQVTM and CDR2 ANQGSEA. As DNA, the CDR3 is TGCAGCGTTGCGGGGTCAGGGGAGACCCAGTACTTC. It yields the protein CSVAGSGETQYF. Based on the CDR3 plus reference TRBV29-1 and TRBJ2-5, the full variable domain is SAVISQKPSRDICQRGTSLTIQCQVDSQVTMMFWYRQQPGQSLTLIATANQGSEATYESGFVIDKFPISRPNLTFSTLTVSNMSPEDSSIYLCSVAGSGETQYFGPGTRLLVL.

The CDR3 is CASSLQGGAKNIQYF. The CDR3 DNA follows: TGTGCCAGCAGCCTACAGGGGGGTGCCAAAAACATTCAGTACTTC. This chain joins TRBV7-9 and TRBJ2-4; the match to TRBD1 covers 8 bases. CDR3 length: 15 amino acids. J gave up 1 base and V 5 bases, and 4 bases lay outside the gene matches. The germline gives CDR1 SEHNR, CDR2 FQNEAQ (reference sequence). The full variable domain, rest sourced from reference TRBV7-9 and TRBJ2-4, is DTGVSQNPRHKITKRGQNVTFRCDPISEHNRLYWYRQTLGQGPEFLTYFQNEAQLEKSRLLSDRFSAERPKGSFSTLEIQRTEQGDSAMYLCASSLQGGAKNIQYFGAGTRLSVL.